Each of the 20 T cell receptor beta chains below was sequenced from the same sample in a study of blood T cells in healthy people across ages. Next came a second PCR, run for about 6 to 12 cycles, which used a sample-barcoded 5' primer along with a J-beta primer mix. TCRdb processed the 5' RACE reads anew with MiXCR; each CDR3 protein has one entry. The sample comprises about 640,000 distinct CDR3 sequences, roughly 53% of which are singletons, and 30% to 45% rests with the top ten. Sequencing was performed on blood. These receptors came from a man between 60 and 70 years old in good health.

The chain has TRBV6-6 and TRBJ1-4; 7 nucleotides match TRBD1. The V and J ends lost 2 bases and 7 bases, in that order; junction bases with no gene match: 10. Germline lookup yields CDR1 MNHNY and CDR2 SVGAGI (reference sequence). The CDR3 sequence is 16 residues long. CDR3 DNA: TGTGCCAGCAGTTACACCCCGACAGGGTGGGGTGAAAAACTGTTTTTT. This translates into CASSYTPTGWGEKLFF.

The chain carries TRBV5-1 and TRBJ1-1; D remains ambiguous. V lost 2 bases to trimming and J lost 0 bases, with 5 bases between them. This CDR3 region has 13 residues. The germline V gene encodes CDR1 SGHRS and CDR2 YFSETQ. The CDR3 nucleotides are TGCGCCAGCAGCTTTGACGTGAACACTGAAGCTTTCTTT. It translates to CASSFDVNTEAFF.

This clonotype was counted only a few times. The CDR3 reads CSVEDPGRPYGYTF. CDR3 coding DNA: TGCAGCGTTGAAGATCCGGGACGTCCATATGGCTACACCTTC. The J gene is TRBJ1-2, the V gene TRBV29-1, with D possibly being TRBD1 (5 bases). CDR3 length: 14 amino acids. Germline assignment: CDR1 SQVTM and CDR2 ANQGSEA. V lost 0 bases and J 5 bases, leaving 13 bases between the germline ends.

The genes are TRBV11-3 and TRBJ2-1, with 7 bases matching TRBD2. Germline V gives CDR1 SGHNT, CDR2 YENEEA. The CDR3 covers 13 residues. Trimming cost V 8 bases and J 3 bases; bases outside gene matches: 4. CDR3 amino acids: CASSGGGYNEQFF. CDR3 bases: TGTGCCAGCTCAGGCGGGGGCTACAATGAGCAGTTCTTC.

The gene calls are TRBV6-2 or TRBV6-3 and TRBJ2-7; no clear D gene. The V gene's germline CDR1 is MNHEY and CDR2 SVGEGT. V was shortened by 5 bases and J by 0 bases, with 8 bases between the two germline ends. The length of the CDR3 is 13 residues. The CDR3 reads CASSRHPSYEQYF. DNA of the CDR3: TGTGCCAGCAGTCGACACCCCTCCTACGAGCAGTACTTC.

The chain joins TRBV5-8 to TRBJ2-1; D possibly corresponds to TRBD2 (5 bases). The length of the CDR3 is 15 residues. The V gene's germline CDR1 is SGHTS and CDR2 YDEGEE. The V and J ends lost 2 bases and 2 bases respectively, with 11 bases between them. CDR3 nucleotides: TGTGCCAGCAGCTTAGGTGAGGGAACCTACAATGAGCAGTTCTTC. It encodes CASSLGEGTYNEQFF. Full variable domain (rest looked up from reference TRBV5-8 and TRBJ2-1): EAGVTQSPTHLIKTRGQQATLRCSPISGHTSVYWYQQALGLGLQFLLWYDEGEERNRGNFPPRFSGRQFPNYSSELNVNALELEDSALYLCASSLGEGTYNEQFFGPGTRLTVL.

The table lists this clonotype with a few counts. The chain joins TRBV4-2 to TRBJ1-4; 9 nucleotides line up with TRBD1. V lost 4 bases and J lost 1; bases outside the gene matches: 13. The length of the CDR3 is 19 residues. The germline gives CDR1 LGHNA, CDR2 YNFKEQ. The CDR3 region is CASSPRGQGILGTNEKLFF. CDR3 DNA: TGTGCCAGCAGCCCCCGGGGACAGGGAATCCTAGGAACTAATGAAAAACTGTTTTTT.

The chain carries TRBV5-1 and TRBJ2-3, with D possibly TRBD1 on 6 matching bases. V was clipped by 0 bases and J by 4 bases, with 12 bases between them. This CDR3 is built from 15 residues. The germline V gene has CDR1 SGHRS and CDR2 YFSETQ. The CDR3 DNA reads TGCGCCAGCAGCTTGGAGTATACAGGGTCAGATACGCAGTATTTT. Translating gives CASSLEYTGSDTQYF.

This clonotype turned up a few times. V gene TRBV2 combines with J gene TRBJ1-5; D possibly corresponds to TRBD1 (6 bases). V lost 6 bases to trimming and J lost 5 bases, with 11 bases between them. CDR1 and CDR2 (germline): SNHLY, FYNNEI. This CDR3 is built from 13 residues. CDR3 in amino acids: CASRAGDYQPQHF. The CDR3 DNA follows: TGTGCCAGCAGGGCAGGGGACTATCAGCCCCAGCATTTT. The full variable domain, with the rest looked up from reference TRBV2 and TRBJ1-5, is EPEVTQTPSHQVTQMGQEVILRCVPISNHLYFYWYRQILGQKVEFLVSFYNNEISEKSEIFDDQFSVERPDGSNFTLKIRSTKLEDSAMYFCASRAGDYQPQHFGDGTRLSIL.

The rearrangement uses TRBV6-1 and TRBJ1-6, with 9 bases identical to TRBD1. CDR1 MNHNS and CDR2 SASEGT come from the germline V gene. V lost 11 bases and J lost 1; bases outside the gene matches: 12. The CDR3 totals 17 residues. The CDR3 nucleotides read TGTGCCTCTTCGGGACAGGGATCCCATTCCTATAATTCACCCCTCCACTTT. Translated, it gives CASSGQGSHSYNSPLHF.

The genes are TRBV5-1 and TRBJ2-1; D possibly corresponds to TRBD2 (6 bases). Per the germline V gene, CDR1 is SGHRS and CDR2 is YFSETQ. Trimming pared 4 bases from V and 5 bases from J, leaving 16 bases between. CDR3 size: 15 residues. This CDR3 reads CASSPGRAGDNEQFF. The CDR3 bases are TGCGCCAGCAGCCCTGGACGAGCGGGTGACAATGAGCAGTTCTTC.

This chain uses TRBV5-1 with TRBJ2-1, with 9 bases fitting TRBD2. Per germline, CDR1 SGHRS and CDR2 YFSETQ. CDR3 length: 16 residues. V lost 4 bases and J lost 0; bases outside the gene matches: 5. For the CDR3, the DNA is TGCGCCAGCAGCCCCGATAGCGGGGGCTCCTACAATGAGCAGTTCTTC. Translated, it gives CASSPDSGGSYNEQFF.

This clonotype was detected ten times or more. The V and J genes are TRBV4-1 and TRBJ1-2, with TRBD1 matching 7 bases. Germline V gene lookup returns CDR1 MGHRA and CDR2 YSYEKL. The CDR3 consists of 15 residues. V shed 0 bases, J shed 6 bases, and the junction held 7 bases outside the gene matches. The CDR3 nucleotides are TGCGCCAGCAGCCAAGACCCGGGACAGATCCATGGCTACACCTTC. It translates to CASSQDPGQIHGYTF.

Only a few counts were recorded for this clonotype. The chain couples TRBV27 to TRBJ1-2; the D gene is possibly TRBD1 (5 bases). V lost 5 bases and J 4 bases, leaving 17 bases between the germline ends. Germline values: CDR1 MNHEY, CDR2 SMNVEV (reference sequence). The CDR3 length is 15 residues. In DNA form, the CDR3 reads TGTGCCAGCAGTACCCTCCAGGGTCTGGGCTATGGCTACACCTTC. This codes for CASSTLQGLGYGYTF.

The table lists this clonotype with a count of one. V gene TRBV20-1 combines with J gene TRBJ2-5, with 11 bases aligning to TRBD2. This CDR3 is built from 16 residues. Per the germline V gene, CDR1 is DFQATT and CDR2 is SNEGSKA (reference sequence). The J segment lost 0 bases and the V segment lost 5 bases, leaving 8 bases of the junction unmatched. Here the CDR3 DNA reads TGCAGTGCTCAGGGGGGACTAGCGGAGTACCAAGAGACCCAGTACTTC. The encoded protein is CSAQGGLAEYQETQYF.

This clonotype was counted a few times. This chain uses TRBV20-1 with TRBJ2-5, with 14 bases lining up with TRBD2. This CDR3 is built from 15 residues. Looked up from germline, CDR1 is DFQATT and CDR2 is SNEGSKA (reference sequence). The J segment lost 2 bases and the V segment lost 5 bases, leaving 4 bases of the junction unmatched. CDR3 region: CSALRTSGGQETQYF. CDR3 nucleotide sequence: TGCAGTGCTCTAAGGACTAGCGGGGGGCAAGAGACCCAGTACTTC.

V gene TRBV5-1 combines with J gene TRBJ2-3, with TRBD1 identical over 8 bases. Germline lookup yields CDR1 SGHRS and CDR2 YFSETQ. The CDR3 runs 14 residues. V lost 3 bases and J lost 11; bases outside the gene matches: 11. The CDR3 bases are TGCGCCAGCAGCTACGGGACAGGAGATTCCGTGCAGTATTTT. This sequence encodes CASSYGTGDSVQYF.

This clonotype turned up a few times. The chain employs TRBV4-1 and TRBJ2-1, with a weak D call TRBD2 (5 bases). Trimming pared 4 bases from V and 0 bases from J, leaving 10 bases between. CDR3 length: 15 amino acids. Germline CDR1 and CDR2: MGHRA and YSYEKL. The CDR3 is CASSRSDRSYNEQFF. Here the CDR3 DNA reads TGCGCCAGCAGCCGTAGCGACCGCTCCTACAATGAGCAGTTCTTC.

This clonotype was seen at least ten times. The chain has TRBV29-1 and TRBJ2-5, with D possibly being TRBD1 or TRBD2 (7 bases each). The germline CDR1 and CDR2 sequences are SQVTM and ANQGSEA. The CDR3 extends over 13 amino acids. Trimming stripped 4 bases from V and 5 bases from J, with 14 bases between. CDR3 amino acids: CSVGYRGGETQYF. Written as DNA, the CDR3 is TGCAGCGTTGGGTACAGGGGAGGGGAGACCCAGTACTTC.

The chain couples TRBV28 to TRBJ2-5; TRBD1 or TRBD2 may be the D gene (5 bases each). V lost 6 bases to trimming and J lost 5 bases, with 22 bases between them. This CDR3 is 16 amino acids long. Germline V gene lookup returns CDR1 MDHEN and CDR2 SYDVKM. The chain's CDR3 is CASSPTHQGGGETQYF. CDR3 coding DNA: TGTGCCAGCAGCCCAACCCACCAGGGTGGCGGGGAGACCCAGTACTTC.